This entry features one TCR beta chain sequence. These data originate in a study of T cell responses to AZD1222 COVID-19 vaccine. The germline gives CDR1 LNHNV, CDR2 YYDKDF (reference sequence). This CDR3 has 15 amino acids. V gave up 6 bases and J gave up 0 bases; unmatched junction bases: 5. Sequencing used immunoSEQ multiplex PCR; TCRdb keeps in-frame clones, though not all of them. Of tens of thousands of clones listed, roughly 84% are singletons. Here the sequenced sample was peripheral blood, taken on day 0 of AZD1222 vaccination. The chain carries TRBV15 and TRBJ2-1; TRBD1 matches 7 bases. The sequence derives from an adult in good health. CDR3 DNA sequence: TGTGCCACCAGTGGAGACAGGGACTCCTACAATGAGCAGTTCTTC. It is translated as CATSGDRDSYNEQFF.